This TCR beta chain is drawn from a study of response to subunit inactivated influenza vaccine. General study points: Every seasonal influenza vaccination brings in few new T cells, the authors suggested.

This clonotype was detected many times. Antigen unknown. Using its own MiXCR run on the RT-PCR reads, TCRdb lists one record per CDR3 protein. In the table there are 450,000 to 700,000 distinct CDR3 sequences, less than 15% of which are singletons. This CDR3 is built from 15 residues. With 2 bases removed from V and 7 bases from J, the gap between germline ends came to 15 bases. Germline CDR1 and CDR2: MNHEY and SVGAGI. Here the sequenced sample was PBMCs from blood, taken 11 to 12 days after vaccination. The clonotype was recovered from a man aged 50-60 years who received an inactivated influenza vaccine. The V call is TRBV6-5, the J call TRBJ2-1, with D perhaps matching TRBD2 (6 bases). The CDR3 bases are TGTGCCAGCAGTTACCTCGGGACTGGAAGAAATGAGCAGTTCTTC. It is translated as CASSYLGTGRNEQFF.